These 2 T cell receptor beta chains were all obtained from the same sample, sequenced in a study of T cell responses to AZD1222 COVID-19 vaccine (dated by TCRdb to the early 2020s). The time point label, as the study defines it: about 28 days (+/-7) after the second vaccine dose. Libraries were constructed by the immunoSEQ multiplex PCR assay. In TCRdb, the immuneACCESS table is reduced to in-frame sequences with V and J assigned. These tables do not hold every clone; where another copy was compared, an unresolved V gene accounts for under half, and the others remain unexplained. The sample table contains more than 95,000 clones; only one count was recorded for approximately 85% of them. The top ten hold less than 5.5% of the sample. This material consisted of peripheral blood, taken 28 days after the second AZD1222 dose. The source of these receptors is an adult who received the AZD1222 COVID-19 vaccine.

The chain joins TRBV7-9 to TRBJ2-7; 12 bases line up with TRBD1. The CDR3 loop spans 16 amino acids. CDR1 is SEHNR and CDR2 is FQNEAQ in the germline V gene (reference sequence). Trimming cost V 5 bases and J 2 bases; bases outside gene matches: 7. Here the CDR3 DNA reads TGTGCCAGCAGCCGAACCGGGACAGGGGGCCCCTACGAGCAGTACTTC. It codes for CASSRTGTGGPYEQYF.

V usage is TRBV3-1 (or the pseudogene TRBV3-2) and J usage is TRBJ1-6, with D unclear. The V end was cut by 1 base, the J end by 4 bases, with 8 bases between. Germline V gene lookup returns CDR1 LGHDT and CDR2 YNNKEL (reference sequence). This CDR3 contains 15 residues. The DNA of the CDR3 is TGTGCCAGCAGCCAAGGTGCGACATATAATTCACCCCTCCACTTT. Its protein is CASSQGATYNSPLHF.